This T cell receptor (beta chain) was captured in a study of immune evolution from preneoplasia to lung adenocarcinoma. Study-level points and caveats: Clonality was highest in normal lung, lower in later-stage lesions apparently. Normal lung had the highest top T cell clone frequencies.

This CDR3 is 14 amino acids long. V gave up 7 bases and J gave up 8 bases, with 20 bases separating them. From germline, CDR1 is LGHNT and CDR2 FRNRAP. Regarding this clone: The antigen is unknown.

Patients had resection in Japan or China between about 2014 and 2018. Histologic diagnosis was independently verified by two lung pathologists. Some clones are missing from TCRdb's copy, which holds only in-frame ones; the method was immunoSEQ multiplex PCR. The sample has some 8,200 clones, approximately 75% seen once. The chain couples TRBV12-5 to TRBJ1-2, with D possibly being TRBD1 (5 bases). The sequence was obtained from a person aged 55-80 years with lung adenocarcinoma. The sequencing input was FFPE adjacent normal lung tissue. The CDR3 nucleotides read TGTGCTAGTGCCCTGGATGTCAGGGCGACCGGCTACACCTTC. Residues: CASALDVRATGYTF.